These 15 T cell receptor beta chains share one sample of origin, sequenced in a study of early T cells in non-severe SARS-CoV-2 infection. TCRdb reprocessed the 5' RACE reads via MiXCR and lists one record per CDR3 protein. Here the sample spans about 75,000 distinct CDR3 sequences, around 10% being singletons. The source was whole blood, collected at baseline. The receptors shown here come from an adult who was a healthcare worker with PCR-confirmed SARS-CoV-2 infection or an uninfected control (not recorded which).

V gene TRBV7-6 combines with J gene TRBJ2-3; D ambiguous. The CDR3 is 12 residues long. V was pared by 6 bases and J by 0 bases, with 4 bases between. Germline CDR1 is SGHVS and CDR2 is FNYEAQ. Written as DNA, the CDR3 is TGTGCCAGCAGATCTAGCACAGATACGCAGTATTTT. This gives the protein CASRSSTDTQYF. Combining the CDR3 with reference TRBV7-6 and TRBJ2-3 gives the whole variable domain GAGVSQSPRYKVTKRGQDVALRCDPISGHVSLYWYRQALGQGPEFLTYFNYEAQQDKSGLPNDRFSAERPEGSISTLTIQRTEQRDSAMYRCASRSSTDTQYFGPGTRLTVL.

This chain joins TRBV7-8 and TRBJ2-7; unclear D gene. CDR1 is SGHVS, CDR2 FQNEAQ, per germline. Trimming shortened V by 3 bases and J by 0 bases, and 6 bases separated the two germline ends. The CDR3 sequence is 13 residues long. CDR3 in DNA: TGTGCCAGCAGCTTCTCTTCCTCCTACGAGCAGTACTTC. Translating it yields CASSFSSSYEQYF.

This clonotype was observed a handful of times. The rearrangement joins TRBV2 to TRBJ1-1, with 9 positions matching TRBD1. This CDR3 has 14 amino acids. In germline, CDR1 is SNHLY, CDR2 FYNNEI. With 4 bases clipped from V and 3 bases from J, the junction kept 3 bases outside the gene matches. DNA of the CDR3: TGTGCCAGCAGTGTCCGGACAGGGGACACTGAAGCTTTCTTT. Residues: CASSVRTGDTEAFF.

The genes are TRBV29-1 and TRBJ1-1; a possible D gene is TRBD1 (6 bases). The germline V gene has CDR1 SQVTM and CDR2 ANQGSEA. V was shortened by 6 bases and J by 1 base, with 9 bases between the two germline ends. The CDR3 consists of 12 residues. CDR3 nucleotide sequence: TGCAGCGTGTTACAGGGGAACACTGAAGCTTTCTTT. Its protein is CSVLQGNTEAFF.

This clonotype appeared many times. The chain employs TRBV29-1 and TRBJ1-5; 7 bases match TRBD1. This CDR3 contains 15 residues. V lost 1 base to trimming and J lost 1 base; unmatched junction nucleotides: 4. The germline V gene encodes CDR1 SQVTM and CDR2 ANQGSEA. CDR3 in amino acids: CSVEVTGESNQPQHF. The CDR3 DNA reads TGCAGCGTTGAAGTCACAGGGGAGAGCAATCAGCCCCAGCATTTT.

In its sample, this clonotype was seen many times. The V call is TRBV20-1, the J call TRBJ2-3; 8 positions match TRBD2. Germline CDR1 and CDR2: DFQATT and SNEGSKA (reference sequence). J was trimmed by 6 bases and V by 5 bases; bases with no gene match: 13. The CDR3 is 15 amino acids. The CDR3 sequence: CSAVQRGPSEDTQYF. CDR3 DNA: TGCAGTGCTGTACAGCGGGGGCCGTCCGAGGATACGCAGTATTTT.

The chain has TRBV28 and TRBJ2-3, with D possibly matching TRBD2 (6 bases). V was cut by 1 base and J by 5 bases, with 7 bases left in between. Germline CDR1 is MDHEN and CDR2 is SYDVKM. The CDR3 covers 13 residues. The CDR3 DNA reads TGTGCCAGCAGTTTATCGGGGGAAGATACGCAGTATTTT. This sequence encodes CASSLSGEDTQYF.

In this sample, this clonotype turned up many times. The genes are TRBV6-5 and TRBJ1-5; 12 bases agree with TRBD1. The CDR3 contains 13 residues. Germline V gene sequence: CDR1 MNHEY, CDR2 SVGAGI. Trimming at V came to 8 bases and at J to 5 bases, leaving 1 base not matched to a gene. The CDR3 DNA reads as TGTGCCAGCGGGACAGGGGGCTATCAGCCCCAGCATTTT. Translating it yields CASGTGGYQPQHF.

The CDR3 loop reads CSALTGATDIEQYF. Written as DNA, the CDR3 is TGCAGTGCTTTGACAGGGGCCACAGATATTGAGCAGTACTTC. The rearrangement joins TRBV20-1 to TRBJ2-7; 8 positions match TRBD1. Germline CDR1 DFQATT, CDR2 SNEGSKA (reference sequence). The J segment lost 7 bases and the V segment lost 5 bases, leaving 13 bases of the junction unmatched. CDR3 size: 14 residues.

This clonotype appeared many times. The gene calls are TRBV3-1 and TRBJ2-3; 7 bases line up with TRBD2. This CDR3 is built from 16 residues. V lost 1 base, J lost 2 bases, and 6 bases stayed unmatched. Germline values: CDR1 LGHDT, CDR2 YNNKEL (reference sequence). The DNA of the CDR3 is TGTGCCAGCAGCCAAGGGGCGGGGACTATCACAGATACGCAGTATTTT. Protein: CASSQGAGTITDTQYF.

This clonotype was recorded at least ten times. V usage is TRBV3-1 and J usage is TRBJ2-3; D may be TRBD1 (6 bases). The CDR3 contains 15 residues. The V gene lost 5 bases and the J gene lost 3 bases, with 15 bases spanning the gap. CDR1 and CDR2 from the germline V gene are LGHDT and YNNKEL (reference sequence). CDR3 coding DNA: TGTGCCAGCAGCTCACGAGGGGGTGGTACAGATACGCAGTATTTT. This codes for CASSSRGGGTDTQYF.

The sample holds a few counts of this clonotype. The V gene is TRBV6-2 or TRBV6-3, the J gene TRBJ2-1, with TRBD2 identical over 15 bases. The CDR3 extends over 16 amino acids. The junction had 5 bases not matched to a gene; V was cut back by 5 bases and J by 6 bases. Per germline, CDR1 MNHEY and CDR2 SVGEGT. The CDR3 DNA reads TGTGCCAGCAGTCCCCCGGGACTAGCGGGGGGCAATGAGCAGTTCTTC. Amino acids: CASSPPGLAGGNEQFF.

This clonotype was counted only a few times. The CDR3 DNA reads as TGTGCCAGCAGTTACACAGGGAACACTGAAGCTTTCTTT. It encodes CASSYTGNTEAFF. V is TRBV6-2 or TRBV6-3 and J is TRBJ1-1; D may be TRBD1 (5 bases). Germline values: CDR1 MNHEY, CDR2 SVGEGT. The CDR3 contains 13 residues. Trimming took 2 bases from V and 1 from J, leaving 5 bases between them.

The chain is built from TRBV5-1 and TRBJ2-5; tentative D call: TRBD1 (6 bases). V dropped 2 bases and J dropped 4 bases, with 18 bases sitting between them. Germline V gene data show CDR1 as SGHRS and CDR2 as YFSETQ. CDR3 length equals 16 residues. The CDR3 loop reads CASSFPPGGRGETQYF. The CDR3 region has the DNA TGCGCCAGCAGCTTTCCACCCGGCGGCAGGGGAGAGACCCAGTACTTC.

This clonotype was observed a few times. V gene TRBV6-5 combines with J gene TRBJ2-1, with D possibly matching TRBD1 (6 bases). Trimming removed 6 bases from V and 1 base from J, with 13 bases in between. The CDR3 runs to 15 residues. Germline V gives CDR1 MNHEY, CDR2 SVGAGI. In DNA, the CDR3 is TGTGCCAGCAGCCCCCGGACAGCTTCCTACAATGAGCAGTTCTTC. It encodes CASSPRTASYNEQFF.